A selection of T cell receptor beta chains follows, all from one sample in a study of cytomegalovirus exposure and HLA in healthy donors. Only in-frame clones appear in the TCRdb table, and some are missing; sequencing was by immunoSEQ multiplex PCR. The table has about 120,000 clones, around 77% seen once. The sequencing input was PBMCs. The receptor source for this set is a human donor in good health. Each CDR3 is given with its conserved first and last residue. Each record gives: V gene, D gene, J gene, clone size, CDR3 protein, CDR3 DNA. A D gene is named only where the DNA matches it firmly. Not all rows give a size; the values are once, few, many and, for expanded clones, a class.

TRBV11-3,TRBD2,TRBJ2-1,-,CASSHQAGLVSNEQFF,TGTGCCAGCAGCCACCAAGCGGGACTCGTTAGCAATGAGCAGTTCTTC
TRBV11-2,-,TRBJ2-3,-,CASSLDQDSGYRTDTQYF,TGTGCCAGCAGCTTAGATCAAGATAGCGGATATCGCACAGATACGCAGTATTTT
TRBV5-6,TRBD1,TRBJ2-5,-,CASSPEDRGTQYF,TGTGCCAGCAGCCCTGAGGACAGGGGGACCCAGTACTTC
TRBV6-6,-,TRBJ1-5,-,CASSYGGGAGQPQHF,TGTGCCAGCAGTTATGGTGGGGGGGCGGGGCAGCCCCAGCATTTT
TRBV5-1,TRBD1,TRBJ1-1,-,CASSVTGGNTEAFF,TGCGCCAGCAGCGTGACAGGGGGGAACACTGAAGCTTTCTTT
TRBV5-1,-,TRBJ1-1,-,CASSLEEKSNTEAFF,TGCGCCAGCAGCTTGGAGGAGAAGTCGAACACTGAAGCTTTCTTT
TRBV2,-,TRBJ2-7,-,CASSERGDSYEQYF,TGTGCCAGCAGTGAACGAGGCGACTCCTACGAGCAGTACTTC
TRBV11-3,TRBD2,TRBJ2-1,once,CASSGGWREGNEQFF,TGTGCCAGCAGTGGGGGGTGGCGGGAGGGGAATGAGCAGTTCTTC
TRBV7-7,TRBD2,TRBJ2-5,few,CASSLAGPGQLETQYF,TGTGCTAGCAGCTTAGCGGGGCCAGGACAATTGGAGACCCAGTACTTC
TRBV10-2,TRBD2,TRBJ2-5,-,CASGSGTSGSSETQYF,TGCGCCAGCGGATCCGGGACTAGCGGGAGTTCGGAGACCCAGTACTTC
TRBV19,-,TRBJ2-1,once,CASTTGSVGNEQFF,TGTGCCAGTACCACAGGGTCCGTAGGGAATGAGCAGTTCTTC
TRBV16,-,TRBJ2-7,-,CASSQDQGSYEQYF,TGTGCCAGCAGCCAAGATCAGGGCTCCTACGAGCAGTACTTC
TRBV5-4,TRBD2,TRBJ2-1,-,CASSDGTSGRVYEQFF,TGTGCCAGCAGCGATGGGACTAGCGGGAGAGTATATGAGCAGTTCTTC
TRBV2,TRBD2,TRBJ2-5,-,CASSEAGLAGMGETQYF,TGTGCCAGCAGTGAAGCGGGACTAGCGGGGATGGGGGAGACCCAGTACTTC
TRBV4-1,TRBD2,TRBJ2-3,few,CASSQDRTSGPDTQYF,TGCGCCAGCAGCCAAGATAGGACTAGCGGTCCCGATACGCAGTATTTT
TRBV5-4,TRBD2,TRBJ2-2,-,CASSLGGTAGGSGELFF,TGTGCCAGCAGCTTGGGTGGTACGGCGGGAGGATCCGGGGAGCTGTTTTTT
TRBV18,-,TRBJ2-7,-,CASSPTGSSYEQYF,TGTGCCAGCTCACCGACTGGTAGCTCCTACGAGCAGTACTTC
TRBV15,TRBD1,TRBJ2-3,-,CATSRDDRAGDTQYF,TGTGCCACCAGCAGAGACGACAGGGCGGGTGATACGCAGTATTTT
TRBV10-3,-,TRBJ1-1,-,CAISKQENTEAFF,TGTGCCATCAGCAAACAGGAGAACACTGAAGCTTTCTTT
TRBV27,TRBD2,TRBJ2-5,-,CASSSGTSGTYQETQYF,TGTGCCAGCAGTTCCGGGACTAGCGGGACGTACCAAGAGACCCAGTACTTC
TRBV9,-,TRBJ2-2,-,CASSAAGNTGELFF,TGTGCCAGCAGCGCGGCAGGGAACACCGGGGAGCTGTTTTTT
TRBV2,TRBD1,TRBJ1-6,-,CASSDKGAKSPLHF,TGTGCCAGCAGTGACAAGGGGGCGAAATCACCCCTCCACTTT
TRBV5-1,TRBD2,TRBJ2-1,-,CASSLIAGGPNNEQFF,TGCGCCAGCAGCCTAATAGCGGGAGGCCCAAACAATGAGCAGTTCTTC
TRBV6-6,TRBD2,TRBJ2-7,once,CASSYGAGTSYEQYF,TGTGCCAGCAGTTATGGAGCGGGAACGTCCTACGAGCAGTACTTC
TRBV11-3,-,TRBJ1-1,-,CASSLIPGNTEAFF,TGTGCCAGCAGCTTAATTCCGGGGAACACTGAAGCTTTCTTT
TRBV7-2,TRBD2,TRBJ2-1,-,CASSPAGGSYNEQFF,TGTGCCAGCAGCCCCGCGGGAGGCTCATACAATGAGCAGTTCTTC
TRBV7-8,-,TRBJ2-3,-,CASSLLDTQYF,TGTGCCAGCAGCTTACTAGATACGCAGTATTTT
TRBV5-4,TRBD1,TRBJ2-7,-,CASSLKGAADEQYF,TGTGCCAGCAGCTTAAAGGGGGCGGCGGACGAGCAGTACTTC
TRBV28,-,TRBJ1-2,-,CASSRRPREGYTF,TGTGCCAGCAGCCGACGACCGAGGGAAGGCTACACCTTC
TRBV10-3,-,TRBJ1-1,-,CAISEGAEREAFF,TGTGCCATCAGTGAGGGTGCGGAACGGGAAGCTTTCTTT
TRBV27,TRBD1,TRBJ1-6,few,CASSRGLDRGPWSPLHF,TGTGCCAGCAGTAGAGGGCTCGACAGGGGGCCTTGGTCACCCCTCCACTTT
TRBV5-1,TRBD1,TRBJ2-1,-,CASSRTRTGVDNEQFF,TGCGCCAGCAGTCGGACCAGGACAGGAGTCGACAATGAGCAGTTCTTC
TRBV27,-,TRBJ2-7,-,CASSLSKGSYEQYF,TGTGCCAGCAGTTTATCTAAGGGGTCCTACGAGCAGTACTTC
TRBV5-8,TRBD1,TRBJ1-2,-,CASRLTGGAYGYTF,TGTGCCAGCAGGCTAACAGGGGGGGCCTATGGCTACACCTTC
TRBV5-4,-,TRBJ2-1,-,CASSRRESSYNEQFF,TGTGCCAGCAGCAGACGGGAGAGCTCCTACAATGAGCAGTTCTTC
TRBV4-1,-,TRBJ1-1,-,CASSQGGEYLNTEAFF,TGCGCCAGCAGCCAAGGGGGAGAGTACTTGAACACTGAAGCTTTCTTT
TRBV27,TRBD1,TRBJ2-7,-,CASSTRPTGVGSYEQYF,TGTGCCAGCAGTACACGACCCACAGGGGTCGGATCCTACGAGCAGTACTTC
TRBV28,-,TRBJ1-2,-,CASSLNGEGYTF,TGTGCCAGCAGTTTAAATGGGGAGGGCTACACCTTC
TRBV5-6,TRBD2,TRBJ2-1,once,CASSSTTAGVLFF,TGTGCCAGCAGCTCTACGACAGCGGGAGTGCTGTTCTTC
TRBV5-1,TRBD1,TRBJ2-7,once,CASSPGTELYEQYF,TGCGCCAGCAGCCCGGGGACAGAGCTCTACGAGCAGTACTTC
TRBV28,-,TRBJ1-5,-,CASSPTDISSQPQHF,TGTGCCAGCTCACCAACGGACATATCGTCCCAGCCCCAGCATTTT
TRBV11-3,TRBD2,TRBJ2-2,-,CASSLGLGLAGEFSGELFF,TGTGCCAGCAGCTTAGGTTTGGGACTAGCGGGAGAATTTAGCGGGGAGCTGTTTTTT
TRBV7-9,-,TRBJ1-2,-,CAGSFSGYTF,TGTGCCGGCAGCTTTAGCGGCTACACCTTC
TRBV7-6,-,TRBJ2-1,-,CASSLQGREQFF,TGTGCCAGCAGCCTCCAGGGTAGAGAGCAGTTCTTC